The entry below gives a single T cell receptor (beta chain) sequence along with its context. Original data processing: The assay estimated nucleated cells by amplifying reference gene primers. Here immunoSEQ multiplex PCR was the method, and the copy in TCRdb shows in-frame clones only, minus some. D and trimming were read from the DNA, whereas the V and J calls and clone size are those reported in that table. The repertoire includes about 200,000 clones, 70% to 85% of them detected once, and 9.7% sits in the top ten. The sample is drawn from a study of blood T cell repertoires in COVID-19. The wider study: Samples representing acute and convalescent COVID-19 were sourced from the United States, Italy and Spain. T cells, B-cell-depleted T cells, or PBMCs supplied cDNA or gDNA.

The junction had 3 bases not matched to a gene; V was cut back by 8 bases and J by 4 bases. The CDR3 consists of 11 residues. Germline values: CDR1 DFQATT, CDR2 SNEGSKA (reference sequence). The TCR sequence derives from a man aged 50 or older with active or convalescent COVID-19. Sequencing input: peripheral blood. This rearrangement joins TRBV20-1 to TRBJ2-5; 8 bases are shared with TRBD1. This CDR3 is CSIDRGETQYF. DNA for the CDR3: TGCAGTATTGACAGGGGAGAGACCCAGTACTTC.